Given below is one T cell receptor beta chain in context. The sample originates from a study of blood T cell repertoires in COVID-19. Original handling: The authors estimated nucleated cell counts from reference gene primer amplification. The protocol was immunoSEQ multiplex PCR, while the TCRdb copy is restricted to in-frame clones and leaves out a portion. That table gives V, J and clone size, and the DNA gave D and trimming. Here the sample spans roughly 110,000 clones, approximately 80% being singletons. Sequenced input: peripheral blood. The receptor's source is a woman aged 40 to 55 with acute or convalescent COVID-19.

The CDR3 nucleotides read TGCGCCAGCAGCCAAGAACGCGACAAGGTTCCGGCCCACTTT. Protein: CASSQERDKVPAHF. The chain recombines TRBV4-1 with TRBJ1-6; no firm D call. The CDR3 has 14 residues. Germline-derived CDR1 and CDR2 are MGHRA and YSYEKL. Trimming stripped 0 bases from V and 18 bases from J, with 18 bases between.